Listed here is a single T cell receptor (beta chain). In TCRdb, the reads were re-called with MiXCR into one record per CDR3 protein. This table has hundreds of thousands of distinct CDR3 sequences, roughly 16% appearing once. The germline gives CDR1 SQVTM, CDR2 ANQGSEA. V lost 5 bases and J lost 4; bases outside the gene matches: 8. The CDR3 extends over 14 amino acids. The data stem from a study of T cell repertoires in cytomegalovirus infection. This chain links TRBV29-1 with TRBJ2-3; 8 bases are shared with TRBD1. This clonotype was sampled from a human donor in good health (CMV status not recorded). Some clones in this sample may be carry-over from other donors' samples. The specimen was PBMCs. The CDR3 reads CSVSPRGPPDTQYF. Written as DNA, the CDR3 is TGCAGCGTTTCCCCCAGGGGGCCCCCAGATACGCAGTATTTT.